The sequence of this T cell receptor (beta chain) was determined in a study of T cells in Graves' hyperthyroidism and ophthalmopathy. Study-level results: Among thyroid clonotypes expanded above 0.001, most also appeared in blood.

This CDR3 region has 13 residues. CDR1 and CDR2 (germline): DFQATT, SNEGSKA (reference sequence). The TCR beta CDR3 regions underwent amplification using RNA transcripts as the source. Researchers ran a first-round RT-PCR on the TCR CDR3 using the HTBI primer set. In TCRdb, the multiplex PCR reads were re-called with MiXCR into one record per CDR3 protein. The profile shows about 640,000 distinct CDR3 sequences, about 20% of them singletons. About this clonotype itself: Antigen specificity is unknown. Compared with germline, one end of the junction differs, possibly owing to a read error.

The sequence was obtained from a man in his thirties or forties with Graves' ophthalmopathy. This chain links TRBV20-1 with TRBJ2-5; D possibly corresponds to TRBD2 (7 bases). Sequenced sample: blood. The DNA of the CDR3 is TGCAGTGCTAAGGGGGGGAAACAAGAGACCCGGTACTTC. Protein sequence: CSAKGGKQETRYF.